This TCR beta chain comes out of a study of T cells in Graves' hyperthyroidism and ophthalmopathy. Amplification yielded TCR beta CDR3 regions, with RNA transcripts as the source. The TCR CDR3 was amplified in a first-round RT-PCR using the HTBI primer set. From the multiplex PCR reads, TCRdb called clonotypes with MiXCR, one entry per CDR3 protein. The table records around 450,000 distinct CDR3 sequences, around a sixth of them present only once. The germline V gene has CDR1 SGHRS and CDR2 YFSETQ. The CDR3 is made up of 16 amino acids. With 3 bases clipped from V and 10 bases from J, the junction kept 15 bases outside the gene matches.

Sequencing input: blood. The TCR comes from a woman aged 18 to 35 with Graves' hyperthyroidism. The chain uses TRBV5-1 and TRBJ2-1; TRBD1 matches at 8 bases. The CDR3 loop reads CASSSIYDRGKGEQFF. Written as DNA, the CDR3 is TGCGCCAGCAGCTCCATATATGACAGGGGCAAAGGGGAGCAGTTCTTC.